Following are 21 T cell receptor beta chains from one sample sequenced in a study of Ad26.COV2.S vaccination and SARS-CoV-2 variants. Using immunoSEQ multiplex PCR, the repertoire was profiled, and TCRdb retains in-frame clones only, with some absent. The table shows about 350,000 clones, with around nine tenths occurring only once. Sample treatment: about 20 received Ad26.COV2.S at low or high dose, single or two shots; about 5 received placebo; per-sample allocation not given. All samples were drawn on day 63, counting from the first vaccine or placebo injection. The sample in question was peripheral blood, obtained in a trial of Ad26.COV2.S vaccine versus placebo. The receptors here all came from a person between 18 and 59 years old who received the Ad26.COV2.S COVID-19 vaccine or a placebo.

The chain uses TRBV5-1 and TRBJ2-1; no definite D call. V was shortened by 1 base and J by 2 bases, with 7 bases between the two germline ends. The CDR3 is 14 residues long. Germline CDR1 is SGHRS and CDR2 is YFSETQ. CDR3 protein: CASSLMGTYNEQFF. In nucleotides, the CDR3 is TGCGCCAGCAGCTTGATGGGAACCTACAATGAGCAGTTCTTC.

The chain is built from TRBV15 and TRBJ2-1; TRBD1 aligns across 8 bases. Germline CDR1 is LNHNV and CDR2 is YYDKDF (reference sequence). With 4 bases clipped from V and 7 bases from J, the junction kept 3 bases outside the gene matches. The CDR3 spans 13 residues. The DNA for the CDR3 is TGTGCCACCAGCATGGACAGGGTTAATGAGCAGTTCTTC. The encoded protein is CATSMDRVNEQFF.

The chain joins TRBV19 to TRBJ1-2; TRBD1 is a possible D gene (5 bases). CDR1 is LNHDA, CDR2 SQIVND, per germline (reference sequence). This CDR3 is 12 amino acids long. V was shortened by 8 bases and J by 4 bases, with 11 bases between the two germline ends. The CDR3 DNA follows: TGTGCCAGTGCCGGGGGGAGCTATGGCTACACCTTC. It translates to CASAGGSYGYTF.

The chain couples TRBV19 to TRBJ2-1; the D gene is possibly TRBD2 (5 bases). The CDR3 is 16 amino acids. The V gene's germline CDR1 is LNHDA and CDR2 SQIVND (reference sequence). The germline V and J ends were trimmed by 7 bases and 8 bases, with 24 bases remaining between them. The CDR3 here is CASTPGNSEVKDEQFF. For the CDR3, the DNA is TGTGCCAGTACCCCCGGGAACAGCGAAGTCAAGGATGAGCAGTTCTTC.

V usage is TRBV20-1 and J usage is TRBJ2-3; D might be TRBD1 (5 bases). Germline V gene lookup returns CDR1 DFQATT and CDR2 SNEGSKA (reference sequence). This CDR3 is built from 15 residues. V lost 3 bases and J 2 bases, leaving 15 bases between the germline ends. The chain's CDR3 is CSASRTGHLTDTQYF. DNA for the CDR3: TGCAGTGCTAGTCGAACCGGACACCTCACAGATACGCAGTATTTT.

The CDR3 loop reads CASSGGLAGVKSTGELFF. The CDR3 bases are TGTGCCAGCAGCGGGGGACTAGCGGGAGTTAAGAGCACCGGGGAGCTGTTTTTT. This chain connects TRBV7-9 to TRBJ2-2; 14 bases align to TRBD2. This CDR3 is 18 amino acids long. Germline V lookup: CDR1 SEHNR, CDR2 FQNEAQ (reference sequence). The V and J ends lost 5 bases and 4 bases, in that order; junction bases with no gene match: 9. The full variable domain, its missing parts supplied by reference TRBV7-9 and TRBJ2-2, is DTGVSQNPRHKITKRGQNVTFRCDPISEHNRLYWYRQTLGQGPEFLTYFQNEAQLEKSRLLSDRFSAERPKGSFSTLEIQRTEQGDSAMYLCASSGGLAGVKSTGELFFGEGSRLTVL.

The rearrangement links TRBV6-2 or TRBV6-3 to TRBJ2-3; D is uncertain. The CDR3 loop spans 11 amino acids. Germline V lookup: CDR1 MNHEY, CDR2 SVGEGT. Trimming left V 5 bases short and J 2 bases short, with 2 bases between. The CDR3 is CASSNTDTQYF. CDR3 in DNA: TGTGCCAGCAGTAACACAGATACGCAGTATTTT.

The genes are TRBV7-9 and TRBJ1-1; D gene uncertain. The germline V gene encodes CDR1 SEHNR and CDR2 FQNEAQ (reference sequence). V was trimmed by 5 bases and J by 7 bases, leaving 14 bases between them. The CDR3 is 13 amino acids. The CDR3 spells CASSPGGAGEAFF. The CDR3 region has the DNA TGTGCCAGCAGCCCCGGAGGAGCCGGTGAAGCTTTCTTT.

This clone was picked up a small number of times. This sequence joins TRBV4-1 and TRBJ1-6; 8 bases line up with TRBD1. CDR1 MGHRA and CDR2 YSYEKL come from the germline V gene. This CDR3 region has 17 residues. V was clipped by 1 base and J by 3 bases; unmatched bases: 5. The CDR3 here is CASSQGQGQGYNSPLHF. For the CDR3, the DNA is TGCGCCAGCAGCCAAGGACAAGGACAGGGCTATAATTCACCCCTCCACTTT.

The chain recombines TRBV7-2 with TRBJ2-1; the D gene is possibly TRBD2 (7 bases). Trimming cost V 4 bases and J 0 bases, with 16 bases left between them. The CDR3 is 17 amino acids. CDR1 SGHTA and CDR2 FQGNSA come from the germline V gene. Here the CDR3 DNA reads TGTGCCAGCAGCTCGCGGGGGCGTTCCAGCTCCTACAATGAGCAGTTCTTC. Translating gives CASSSRGRSSSYNEQFF. Using reference TRBV7-2 and TRBJ2-1 for the parts outside the CDR3, the full variable domain is GAGVSQSPSNKVTEKGKDVELRCDPISGHTALYWYRQSLGQGLEFLIYFQGNSAPDKSGLPSDRFSAERTGGSVSTLTIQRTQQEDSAVYLCASSSRGRSSSYNEQFFGPGTRLTVL.

The chain combines TRBV27 with TRBJ2-7; D is perhaps TRBD1 (6 bases). With 6 bases removed from V and 5 bases from J, the gap between germline ends came to 14 bases. The CDR3 extends over 13 amino acids. The germline V gene has CDR1 MNHEY and CDR2 SMNVEV (reference sequence). The CDR3 protein is CASSPFPGDEQYF. In nucleotides, the CDR3 is TGTGCCAGCAGCCCGTTCCCAGGGGACGAGCAGTACTTC.

The chain's CDR3 is CASSLDRLAGGYEQYF. In DNA, the CDR3 is TGTGCCAGCAGCTTAGATCGACTAGCGGGAGGGTACGAGCAGTACTTC. This sequence joins TRBV11-2 and TRBJ2-7; 14 bases map to TRBD2. V lost 0 bases and J lost 4; bases outside the gene matches: 2. The CDR3 is made up of 16 amino acids. Per germline, CDR1 SGHAT and CDR2 FQNNGV.

The chain joins TRBV24-1 to TRBJ1-5; D is perhaps TRBD1 (6 bases). CDR1 KGHDR and CDR2 SFDVKD come from the germline V gene. CDR3 length: 17 amino acids. The V end lost 12 bases, the J end lost 2 bases, and 25 bases lay between the germline ends. DNA of the CDR3: TGTGCCGCTGACATGGGACATCGTTGTAGGCGCAATCAGCCCCAGCATTTT. Amino acid sequence: CAADMGHRCRRNQPQHF.

This sequence joins TRBV18 and TRBJ2-2; D unclear. The CDR3 is 15 residues long. CDR1 and CDR2 from the germline V gene are KGHSH and LQKENI. Trimming stripped 3 bases from V and 1 base from J, with 9 bases between. This chain's CDR3 is CASSPSQVNTGELFF. CDR3 DNA: TGTGCCAGCTCACCCTCACAAGTGAACACCGGGGAGCTGTTTTTT.

The chain uses TRBV6-2 or TRBV6-3 and TRBJ2-1, with unresolved D. V was trimmed by 0 bases and J by 5 bases, leaving 11 bases between them. Germline V gene data show CDR1 as MNHEY and CDR2 as SVGEGT. CDR3 length equals 15 residues. The CDR3 coding sequence is TGTGCCAGCAGTTACTCGCAATCCCTCCACAATGAGCAGTTCTTC. Its protein product is CASSYSQSLHNEQFF.

The CDR3 sequence: CASSRAPGSGADTQYF. Here the CDR3 DNA reads TGTGCCAGCAGCCGCGCTCCGGGCTCCGGGGCAGATACGCAGTATTTT. The V call is TRBV3-1 (or the pseudogene TRBV3-2), the J call TRBJ2-3; D is perhaps TRBD2 (5 bases). Deletions cut 4 bases from V and 4 bases from J, with 18 bases between. The CDR3 covers 16 residues. CDR1 LGHDT and CDR2 YNNKEL come from the germline V gene (reference sequence).

This clone was seen more than once but under ten times. The J gene is TRBJ2-7, the V gene TRBV27; TRBD1 is a possible D gene (5 bases). Germline values: CDR1 MNHEY, CDR2 SMNVEV (reference sequence). This CDR3 is built from 12 residues. V dropped 0 bases and J dropped 6 bases, with 6 bases sitting between them. CDR3 sequence reads: CASSLSGLEQYF. The CDR3 DNA follows: TGTGCCAGCAGTTTATCGGGGCTCGAGCAGTACTTC.

The chain carries TRBV19 and TRBJ2-1, with D perhaps assigned TRBD1 or TRBD2 (5 bases each). Germline CDR1 reads LNHDA; CDR2 reads SQIVND (reference sequence). The germline V and J ends were trimmed by 9 bases and 4 bases, with 19 bases remaining between them. There are 15 residues in the CDR3. The CDR3 here is CASPPEGQIYNEQFF. CDR3 bases: TGTGCCAGCCCCCCTGAGGGGCAGATATACAATGAGCAGTTCTTC.

The CDR3 DNA follows: TGTGCCAGCAGTTGGTACACTGAAGCTTTCTTT. This sequence encodes CASSWYTEAFF. The chain is built from TRBV6-2 or TRBV6-3 and TRBJ1-1; no clear D gene. The CDR3 consists of 11 residues. Germline V gives CDR1 MNHEY, CDR2 SVGEGT. V shed 4 bases and J shed 3 bases, with 3 bases lying between them.

This clone occurred once. CDR3 sequence: CASSIWAGEDYEQYF. The CDR3 nucleotides are TGTGCCAGCTCCATATGGGCGGGAGAAGATTACGAGCAGTACTTC. V gene TRBV11-2 combines with J gene TRBJ2-7, with 7 bases fitting TRBD2. CDR3 length equals 15 residues. Germline lookup yields CDR1 SGHAT and CDR2 FQNNGV. J lost 4 bases, V lost 8 bases, and 14 bases had no gene match.

The sample holds one count of this clone. The same CDR3 arises from other DNA sequences in this sample as well. V usage is TRBV6-5 and J usage is TRBJ2-5; maybe TRBD2 (7 bases). This CDR3 is 14 amino acids long. Trimming pared 2 bases from V and 5 bases from J, leaving 12 bases between. Germline V gene data show CDR1 as MNHEY and CDR2 as SVGAGI. Here the CDR3 reads CASSYGGAGETQYF. The CDR3 bases are TGTGCCAGCAGTTACGGGGGGGCCGGGGAGACCCAGTACTTC.